One T cell receptor (beta chain) is described in this entry. Clones were read by immunoSEQ multiplex PCR, and TCRdb kept only the in-frame ones, dropping some. The table lists 200,000 to 250,000 clones, approximately 90% of them singletons. These data originate in a study of blood T cell repertoires in COVID-19. Study overall: Samples taken during acute and convalescent COVID-19 were collected in the United States, Italy and Spain. From T cells, B-cell-depleted T cells, or PBMCs came the material, which was cDNA or gDNA.

Assignments of participants to cohorts depended upon their own reported clinical history. The CDR3 is 15 amino acids. The sample consisted of PBMCs or T cells enriched from blood (not recorded which). The chain employs TRBV21-1 and TRBJ1-1; the table's D call of TRBD1 was not tested on the DNA. TRBV21-1 is marked as a pseudogene. The sequence was obtained from a man aged 25 to 40 who had recovered from COVID-19. The DNA for the CDR3 is TGTGCCAGCAGCAACAGACAGGGCTTGGGCACTGAAGCTTTCTTT. Protein sequence: CASSNRQGLGTEAFF.